The present T cell receptor (beta chain) was sequenced within a study of cytomegalovirus exposure and HLA in healthy donors. Whole-study results and caveats: One later analysis, an examination of the roughly 110 validation repertoires, found that first-cohort TCR clusters tended to co-occur in them.

Profiled with immunoSEQ multiplex PCR; TCRdb holds only in-frame clones, not every one. The sample carries 110,000 to 150,000 clones, less than 95% recorded once. The donors were part of the validation cohort, which consisted of about 120 subjects and was separate from the first cohort of several hundred subjects. Points on this clone: The antigen is unknown.

The V and J ends lost 4 bases and 8 bases, in that order; junction bases with no gene match: 2. The CDR3 covers 12 residues. Looked up from germline, CDR1 is MGHRA and CDR2 is YSYEKL. The specimen sequenced was PBMCs. This receptor was obtained from a man aged 18 to 29 in good health and CMV-seropositive. This rearrangement joins TRBV4-1 to TRBJ2-1; TRBD1 matches 7 bases. The CDR3 is CASSLQGYEQFF. In DNA form, the CDR3 reads TGCGCCAGCAGCCTACAGGGGTATGAGCAGTTCTTC.